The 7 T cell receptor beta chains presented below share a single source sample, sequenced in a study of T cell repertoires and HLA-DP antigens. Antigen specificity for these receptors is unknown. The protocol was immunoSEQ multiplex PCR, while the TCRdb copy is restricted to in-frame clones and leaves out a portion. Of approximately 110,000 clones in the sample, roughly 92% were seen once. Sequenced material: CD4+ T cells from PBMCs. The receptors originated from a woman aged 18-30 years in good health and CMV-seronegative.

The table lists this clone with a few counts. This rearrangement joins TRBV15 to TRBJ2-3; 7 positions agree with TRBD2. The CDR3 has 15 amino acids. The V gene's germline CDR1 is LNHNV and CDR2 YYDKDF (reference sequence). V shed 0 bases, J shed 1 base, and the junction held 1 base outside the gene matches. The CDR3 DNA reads TGTGCCACCAGCAGAGACGCGGGGGGCACAGATACGCAGTATTTT. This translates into CATSRDAGGTDTQYF.

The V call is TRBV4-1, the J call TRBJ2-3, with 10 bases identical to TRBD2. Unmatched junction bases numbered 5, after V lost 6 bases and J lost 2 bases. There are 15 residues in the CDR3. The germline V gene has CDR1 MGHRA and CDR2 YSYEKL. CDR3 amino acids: CASRPTSGNTDTQYF. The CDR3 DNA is TGCGCCAGCAGACCAACTAGCGGGAACACAGATACGCAGTATTTT.

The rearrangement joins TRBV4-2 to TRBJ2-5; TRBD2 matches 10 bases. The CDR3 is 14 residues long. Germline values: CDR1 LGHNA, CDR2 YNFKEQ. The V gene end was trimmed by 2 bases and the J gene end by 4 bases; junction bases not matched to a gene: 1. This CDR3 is CASSQPSGGETQYF. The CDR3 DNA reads TGTGCCAGCAGCCAACCTAGCGGGGGAGAGACCCAGTACTTC.

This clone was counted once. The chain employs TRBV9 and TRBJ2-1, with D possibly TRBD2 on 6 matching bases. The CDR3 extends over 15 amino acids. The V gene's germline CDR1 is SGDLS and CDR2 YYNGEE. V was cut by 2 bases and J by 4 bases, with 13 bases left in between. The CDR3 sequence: CASSVAGTQYNEQFF. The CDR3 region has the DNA TGTGCCAGCAGCGTTGCCGGGACTCAATACAATGAGCAGTTCTTC.

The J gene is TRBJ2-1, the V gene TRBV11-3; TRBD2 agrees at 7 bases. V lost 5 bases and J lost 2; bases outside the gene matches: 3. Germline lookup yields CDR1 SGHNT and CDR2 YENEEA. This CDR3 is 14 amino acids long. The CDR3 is CASSPGLPYNEQFF. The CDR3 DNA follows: TGTGCCAGCAGCCCGGGACTACCCTACAATGAGCAGTTCTTC.

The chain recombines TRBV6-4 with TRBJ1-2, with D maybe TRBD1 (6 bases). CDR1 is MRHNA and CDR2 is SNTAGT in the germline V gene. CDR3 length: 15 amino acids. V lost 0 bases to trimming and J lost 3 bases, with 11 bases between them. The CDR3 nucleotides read TGTGCCAGCAGTGACTCCCGCGGGGGCGACTATGGCTACACCTTC. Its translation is CASSDSRGGDYGYTF.

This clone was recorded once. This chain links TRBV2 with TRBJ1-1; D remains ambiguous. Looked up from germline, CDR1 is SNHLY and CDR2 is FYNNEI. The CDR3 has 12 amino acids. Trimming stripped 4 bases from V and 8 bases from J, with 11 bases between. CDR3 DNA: TGTGCCAGCAGTGCGACGCCCCGGGAAGCTTTCTTT. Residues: CASSATPREAFF.